This T cell receptor beta chain was identified during a study of shared clonotypes between healthy human individuals. Points from the study as a whole: Relative to clonotypes present in all four donors, those not shared had lower generation probabilities.

The study drew all its donors from Caucasian adults living in Nashville, Tennessee. The protocol was immunoSEQ multiplex PCR, while the TCRdb copy is restricted to in-frame clones and leaves out a portion. The sample lists under 600,000 clones; about 96% were seen once. As to this clone: Its cognate antigen is unknown.

V was trimmed by 1 base and J by 5 bases, leaving 14 bases between them. Germline V gives CDR1 SGDLS, CDR2 YYNGEE. This CDR3 contains 15 residues. This TCR was recovered from a woman aged 30 to 39 in good health. The rearrangement links TRBV9 to TRBJ2-3, with a possible D match to TRBD1 (6 bases). Sequenced: naive CD4+ T cells sorted from blood. Subset: CD45RA+ positively selected. DNA for the CDR3: TGTGCCAGCAGCGTATCAAGGGGGTTGGGAGATACGCAGTATTTT. Its protein is CASSVSRGLGDTQYF.